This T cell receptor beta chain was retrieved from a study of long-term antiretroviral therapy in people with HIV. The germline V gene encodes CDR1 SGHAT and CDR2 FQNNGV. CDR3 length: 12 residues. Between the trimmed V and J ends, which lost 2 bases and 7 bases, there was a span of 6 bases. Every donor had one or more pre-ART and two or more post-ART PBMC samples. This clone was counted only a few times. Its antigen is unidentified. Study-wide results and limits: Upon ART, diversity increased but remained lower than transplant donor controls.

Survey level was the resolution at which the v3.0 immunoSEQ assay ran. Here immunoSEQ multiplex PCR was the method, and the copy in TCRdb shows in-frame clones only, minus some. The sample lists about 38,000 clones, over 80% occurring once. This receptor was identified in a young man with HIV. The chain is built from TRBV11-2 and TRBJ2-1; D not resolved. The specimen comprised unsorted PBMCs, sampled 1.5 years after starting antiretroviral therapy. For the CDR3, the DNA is TGTGCCAGCAGCTTATTGTCTAATGAGCAGTTCTTC. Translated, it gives CASSLLSNEQFF. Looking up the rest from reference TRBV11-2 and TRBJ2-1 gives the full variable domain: EAGVAQSPRYKIIEKRQSVAFWCNPISGHATLYWYQQILGQGPKLLIQFQNNGVVDDSQLPKDRFSAERLKGVDSTLKIQPAKLEDSAVYLCASSLLSNEQFFGPGTRLTVL.